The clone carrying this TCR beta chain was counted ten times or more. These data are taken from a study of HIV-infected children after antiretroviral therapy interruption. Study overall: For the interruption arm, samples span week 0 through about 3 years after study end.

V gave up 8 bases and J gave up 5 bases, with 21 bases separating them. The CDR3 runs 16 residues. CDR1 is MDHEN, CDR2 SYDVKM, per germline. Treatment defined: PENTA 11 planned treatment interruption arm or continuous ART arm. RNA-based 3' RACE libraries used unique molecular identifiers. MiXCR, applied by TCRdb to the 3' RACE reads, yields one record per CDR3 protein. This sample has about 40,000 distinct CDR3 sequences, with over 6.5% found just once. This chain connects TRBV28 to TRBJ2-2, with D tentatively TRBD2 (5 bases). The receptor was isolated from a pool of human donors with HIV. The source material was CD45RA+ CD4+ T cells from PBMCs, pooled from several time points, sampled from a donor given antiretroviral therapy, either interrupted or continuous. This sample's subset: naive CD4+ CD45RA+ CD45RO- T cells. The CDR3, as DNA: TGTGCCAGCGTCACGGGAACTGGAGTGGGTACCGGGGAGCTGTTTTTT. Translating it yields CASVTGTGVGTGELFF.